The present entry profiles one T cell receptor beta chain with its context. This clone was seen only once. The specificity of this receptor is unknown. Base qualities were left out, and no much larger clone turns up one base away. This sample was taken from a study of blood T cell repertoires in COVID-19 (dated by TCRdb to the early 2020s). In the study overall: Samples from collaborators originated in the United States, Italy and Spain and spanned both the acute and convalescent phases of COVID-19. The prospective study material was composed of cDNA or gDNA derived from T cells, B-cell-depleted T cells, or PBMCs. Deeply sampled blood TCRbeta repertoires from subjects exposed to, actively infected with, or recovered from COVID-19 were included in the dataset. The repertoires were released in a freely available public database meant as a resource for research on the immune response to SARS-CoV-2. Samples came from the ongoing ImmuneRACE study (first 160 participants) plus 1,254 subjects from 6 global collaborators. A de-identified subject ID, COVID-19 status, age in years and sex were almost always included in the sample metadata. HLA class I and class II types, where available, came from metadata supplied by the sample provider rather than from assay-based typing. Paper-wide results and their limitations: The quantity of clinical and demographic metadata differed by source and by participant and was supplied without curation.

TCRbeta CDR3 regions were amplified from genomic DNA using the immunoSEQ Assay, a bias-controlled multiplex PCR. For the original study's pipeline: The number of nucleated cells in each sample was estimated by amplification of reference gene primers within the assay. Sequence reads were collapsed and filtered to measure the absolute abundance of every unique TCRbeta CDR3 rearrangement. For each sample, productive Simpson clonality was calculated as the square root of Simpson's diversity index across productive rearrangements. The immuneACCESS repertoire file appears here via TCRdb, limited to in-frame rearrangements. These files lack a portion of the clones; in checked studies, under half of the deficit traces to unresolved V genes, and the cause of the others is not known. V and J calls and clone size come straight from that table; D and trimming were deduced from the DNA. The sample table contains about 220,000 clones; only one count was recorded for around 82% of them. Roughly 2.3% of the sample is held by the ten biggest clonotypes.

Collaborating institutions collected whole blood in K2EDTA tubes following their own protocols. Collaborator samples were shipped for TCRbeta analysis as frozen whole blood, isolated PBMCs, or DNA extracted from either sample type. Material: peripheral blood. The receptor's source is a woman in her fifties or sixties with acute or convalescent COVID-19.

The DNA reads as follows: TGTGCCAGTAAGATAGGACAGAACTATGGCTACACCTTC. Its protein reads: CASKIGQNYGYTF. Recombination connected TRBV19 to TRBJ1-2, with TRBD1 tentatively as D gene (6 bases match). Relative to germline, V is 7 bases shorter and J is 2 bases shorter, with 11 bases between their ends. The cysteine opens and the phenylalanine closes a CDR3 of 13 amino acids. Solely the CDR3 DNA is kept, with 39 bases framed from the first base. For CDR1 and CDR2, the germline V gene (reference sequence) lists LNHDA and SQIVND. Where the CDR3 stops, the reference TRBV19 and TRBJ1-2 genes take over; the full variable domain is DGGITQSPKYLFRKEGQNVTLSCEQNLNHDAMYWYRQDPGQGLRLIYYSQIVNDFQKGDIAEGYSVSREKKESFPLTVTSAQKNPTAFYLCASKIGQNYGYTFGSGTRLTVV.